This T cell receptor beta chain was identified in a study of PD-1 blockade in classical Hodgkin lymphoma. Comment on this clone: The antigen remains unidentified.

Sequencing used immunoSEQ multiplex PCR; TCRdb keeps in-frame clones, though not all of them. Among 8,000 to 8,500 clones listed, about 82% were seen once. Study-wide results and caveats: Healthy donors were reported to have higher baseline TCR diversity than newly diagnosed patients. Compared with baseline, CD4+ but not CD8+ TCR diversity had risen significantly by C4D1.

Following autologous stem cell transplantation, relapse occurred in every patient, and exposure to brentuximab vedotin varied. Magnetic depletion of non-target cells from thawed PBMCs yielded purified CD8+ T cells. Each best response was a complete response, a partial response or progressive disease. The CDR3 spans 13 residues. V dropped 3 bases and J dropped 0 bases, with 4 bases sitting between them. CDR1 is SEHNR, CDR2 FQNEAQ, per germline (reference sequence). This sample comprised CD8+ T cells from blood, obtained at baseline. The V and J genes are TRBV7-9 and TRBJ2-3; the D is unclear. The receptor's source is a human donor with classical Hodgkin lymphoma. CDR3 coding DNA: TGTGCCAGCAGCTTGGACAGCACAGATACGCAGTATTTT. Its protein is CASSLDSTDTQYF.